This T cell receptor beta chain was recorded in a study of T cell responses to AZD1222 COVID-19 vaccine. Whole-study results and caveats: Samples come after the peak T cell response, not at day 14. The donor group comprised mostly white British people and more females; the analysis possibly underestimated clonal diversity. Recipients of two AZD1222 doses showed rising Spike-specific TCR breadth and depth.

TCRdb's copy holds only in-frame clones and misses some; the assay was immunoSEQ multiplex PCR. The sample consists of about 120,000 clones, 80% to 90% of them appearing once. This CDR3 has 14 amino acids. From germline, CDR1 is SGHVS and CDR2 FNYEAQ. With 7 bases removed from V and 6 bases from J, the gap between germline ends came to 13 bases. Of note for this clone: Its matching antigen is unknown.

The sequence was obtained from an adult in good health. The sample was peripheral blood, taken on day 0 of AZD1222 vaccination. V and J are TRBV7-6 and TRBJ1-6; D is uncertain. This chain's CDR3 is CASTPGNFNSPLHF. The CDR3, as DNA: TGTGCCAGCACCCCTGGGAACTTTAATTCACCCCTCCACTTT.